The clone carrying this T cell receptor beta chain has a handful of counts. Its target is unknown. The authors incorporated unique molecular identifiers into the TCR beta cDNA libraries. When about 0.9 to 10 million T cells were used, they gave about 540,000 cDNA molecules. TCRdb passed the PCR reads through MiXCR, listing each CDR3 protein once. The data show about 200,000 distinct CDR3 sequences, 29% seen once. This entry is derived from a study of post-analysis software for immune sequencing data. The wider study: Several disease courses (relapsing-remitting, secondary progressive and progressive-relapsing) of multiple sclerosis were included. Study-level results: Samples from one preparation batch, clustered by F measure, grouped strongly together. Controls showed lower frequencies than patients for roughly 5 TRBV segments, and TRBV5-6, TRBV5-1 and TRBV20-1 were among these. Controls' normalized Chao1 diversity significantly exceeded that of multiple sclerosis patients.

Germline values: CDR1 DFQATT, CDR2 SNEGSKA (reference sequence). After removal of 4 bases from V and 0 bases from J, the junction contained 5 bases not matched to a gene. The CDR3 runs to 15 residues. The chain recombines TRBV20-1 with TRBJ1-4; 7 bases map to TRBD1. This clonotype was obtained from a girl aged 2-17 years with multiple sclerosis. Sequencing used blood. The DNA for the CDR3 is TGCAGTGCTAACAACAGGGGAGCAACTAATGAAAAACTGTTTTTT. The encoded protein is CSANNRGATNEKLFF.